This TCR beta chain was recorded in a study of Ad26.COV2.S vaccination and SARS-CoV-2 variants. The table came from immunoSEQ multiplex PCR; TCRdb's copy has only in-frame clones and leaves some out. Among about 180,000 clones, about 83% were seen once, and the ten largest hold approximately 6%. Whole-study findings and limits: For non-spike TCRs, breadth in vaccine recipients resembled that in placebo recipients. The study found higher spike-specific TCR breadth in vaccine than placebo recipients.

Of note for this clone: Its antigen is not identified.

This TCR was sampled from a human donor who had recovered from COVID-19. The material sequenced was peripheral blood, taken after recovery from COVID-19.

The DNA of the CDR3 is TGTGCCAGACGACAGGGGTCTGGGGCCAACGTCCTGACTTTC. Its translation is CARRQGSGANVLTF. The chain employs TRBV2 and TRBJ2-6; 8 positions agree with TRBD1. Losses at the gene ends were 9 bases for V and 1 base for J; bases not matched to a gene: 2. In germline, CDR1 is SNHLY, CDR2 FYNNEI. This CDR3 spans 14 amino acids. The full variable domain, rest sourced from reference TRBV2 and TRBJ2-6, is EPEVTQTPSHQVTQMGQEVILRCVPISNHLYFYWYRQILGQKVEFLVSFYNNEISEKSEIFDDQFSVERPDGSNFTLKIRSTKLEDSAMYFCARRQGSGANVLTFGAGSRLTVL.